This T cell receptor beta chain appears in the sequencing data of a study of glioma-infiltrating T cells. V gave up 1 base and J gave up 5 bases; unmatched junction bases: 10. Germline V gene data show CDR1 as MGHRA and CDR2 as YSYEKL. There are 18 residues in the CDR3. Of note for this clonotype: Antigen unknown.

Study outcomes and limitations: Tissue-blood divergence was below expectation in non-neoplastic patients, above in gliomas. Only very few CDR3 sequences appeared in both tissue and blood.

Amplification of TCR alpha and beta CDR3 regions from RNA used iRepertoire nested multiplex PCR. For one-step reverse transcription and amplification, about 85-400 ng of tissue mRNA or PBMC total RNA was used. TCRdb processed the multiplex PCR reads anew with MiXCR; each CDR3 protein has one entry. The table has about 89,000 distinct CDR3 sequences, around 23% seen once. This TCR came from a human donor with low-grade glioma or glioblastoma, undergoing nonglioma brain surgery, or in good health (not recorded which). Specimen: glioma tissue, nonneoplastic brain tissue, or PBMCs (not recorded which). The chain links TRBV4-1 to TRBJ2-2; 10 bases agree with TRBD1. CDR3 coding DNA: TGCGCCAGCAGCCAAGGCGGGACAGGGGCAATGAGGACCGGGGAGCTGTTTTTT. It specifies CASSQGGTGAMRTGELFF.